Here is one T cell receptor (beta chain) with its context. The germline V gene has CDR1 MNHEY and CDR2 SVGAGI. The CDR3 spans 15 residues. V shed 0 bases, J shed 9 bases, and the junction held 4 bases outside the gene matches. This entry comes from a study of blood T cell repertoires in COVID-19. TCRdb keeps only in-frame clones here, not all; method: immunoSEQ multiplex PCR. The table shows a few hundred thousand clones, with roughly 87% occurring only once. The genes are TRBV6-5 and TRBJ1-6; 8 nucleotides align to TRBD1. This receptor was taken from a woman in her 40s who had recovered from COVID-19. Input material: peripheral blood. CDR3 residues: CASSYSDRGSSPLHF. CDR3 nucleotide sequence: TGTGCCAGCAGTTACTCTGACAGGGGAAGTTCACCCCTCCACTTT.